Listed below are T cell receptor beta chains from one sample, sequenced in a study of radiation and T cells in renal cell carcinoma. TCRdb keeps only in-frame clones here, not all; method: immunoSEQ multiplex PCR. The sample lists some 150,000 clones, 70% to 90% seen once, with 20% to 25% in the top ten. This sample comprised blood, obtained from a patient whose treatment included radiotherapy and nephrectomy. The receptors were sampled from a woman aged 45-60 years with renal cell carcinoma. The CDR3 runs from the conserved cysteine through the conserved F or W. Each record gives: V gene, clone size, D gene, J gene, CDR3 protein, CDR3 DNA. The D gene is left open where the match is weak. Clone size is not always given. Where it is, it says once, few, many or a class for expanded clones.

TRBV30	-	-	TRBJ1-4	CAWLSGEKLFF	TGTGCCTGGTTATCCGGGGAAAAACTGTTTTTT
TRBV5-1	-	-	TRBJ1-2	CASSSQDGSGYTF	TGCGCCAGCAGCTCACAGGACGGTAGCGGCTACACCTTC
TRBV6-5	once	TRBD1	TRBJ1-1	CASSYDRDKFVF	TGTGCCAGCAGTTACGACAGGGACAAGTTTGTCTTT
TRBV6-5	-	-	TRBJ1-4	CASSSGGLKLFF	TGTGCCAGCAGTTCCGGAGGTTTAAAACTGTTTTTT
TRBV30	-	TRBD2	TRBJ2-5	CAWRPTGGAQYF	TGTGCCTGGAGACCTACCGGGGGGGCCCAGTACTTC
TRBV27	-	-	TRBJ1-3	CASSAGTASGNTIYF	TGTGCCAGCAGTGCCGGGACGGCTTCTGGAAACACCATATATTTT
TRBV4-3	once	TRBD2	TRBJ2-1	CASSQEGLAAVPYNEQFF	TGCGCCAGCAGCCAAGAGGGGCTAGCGGCTGTTCCCTACAATGAGCAGTTCTTC
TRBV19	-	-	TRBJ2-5	CASSIARGETQYF	TGTGCCAGTAGTATAGCCAGGGGCGAGACCCAGTACTTC
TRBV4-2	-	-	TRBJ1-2	CASSQEGQQMGGYTF	TGTGCCAGCAGCCAAGAGGGACAACAAATGGGAGGCTACACCTTC
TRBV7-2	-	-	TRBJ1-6	CASSLVGAAYNSPLHF	TGTGCCAGCAGCTTAGTGGGGGCTGCCTATAATTCACCCCTCCACTTT
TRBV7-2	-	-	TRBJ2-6	CASSPAGGSGANVLTF	TGTGCCAGCAGCCCAGCTGGGGGCTCTGGGGCCAACGTCCTGACTTTC
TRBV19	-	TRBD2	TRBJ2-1	CASSMGTSGYNEQFF	TGTGCCAGTAGTATGGGGACTAGCGGTTACAATGAGCAGTTCTTC
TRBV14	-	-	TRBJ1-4	CASSQARIVEKLFF	TGTGCCAGCAGCCAAGCGAGGATCGTAGAAAAACTGTTTTTT
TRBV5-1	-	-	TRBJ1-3	CASSLASLSGNTIYF	TGCGCCAGCAGCTTGGCGTCTCTCTCTGGAAACACCATATATTTT
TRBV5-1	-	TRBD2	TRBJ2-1	CASSLVTSGSNEQFF	TGCGCCAGCAGCTTGGTAACTAGCGGGAGTAATGAGCAGTTCTTC
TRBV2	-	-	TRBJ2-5	CASRGEETQYF	TGTGCCAGCAGAGGGGAAGAGACCCAGTACTTC
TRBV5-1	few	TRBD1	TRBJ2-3	CASSEATGTVSTDTQYF	TGCGCCAGCAGCGAAGCAACCGGGACAGTGAGCACAGATACGCAGTATTTT
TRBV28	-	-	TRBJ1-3	CASSTVYNTGRSGNTIYF	TGTGCCAGCAGCACGGTATACAACACAGGGCGCTCTGGAAACACCATATATTTT
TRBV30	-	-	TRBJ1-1	CAWRGVLNTEAFF	TGTGCCTGGAGGGGGGTCCTGAACACTGAAGCTTTCTTT
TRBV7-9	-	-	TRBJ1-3	CASRQGGGSGNTIYF	TGTGCCAGCAGACAGGGCGGGGGCTCTGGAAACACCATATATTTT
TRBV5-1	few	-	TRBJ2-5	CASSLAIGETQYF	TGCGCCAGCAGCTTGGCCATAGGGGAGACCCAGTACTTC
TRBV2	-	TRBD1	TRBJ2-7	CASRDGQGAVEQYF	TGTGCCAGCAGAGACGGACAGGGGGCGGTCGAGCAGTACTTC
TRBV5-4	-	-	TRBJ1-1	CASSEDWATEAFF	TGTGCCAGCAGCGAAGACTGGGCCACTGAAGCTTTCTTT
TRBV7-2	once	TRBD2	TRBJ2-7	CASSLGTTSSYEQYF	TGTGCCAGCAGCCTAGGGACTACCAGCTCCTACGAGCAGTACTTC
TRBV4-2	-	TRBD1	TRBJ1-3	CASSQADRTSSGNTIYF	TGTGCCAGCAGCCAAGCGGACAGGACGAGCTCTGGAAACACCATATATTTT
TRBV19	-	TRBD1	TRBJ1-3	CASRPRQGRNTIYF	TGTGCCAGTAGACCACGACAGGGCAGAAACACCATATATTTT
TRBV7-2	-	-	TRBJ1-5	CASSLVGGGSNQPQHF	TGTGCCAGCAGCTTAGTTGGGGGCGGAAGCAATCAGCCCCAGCATTTT
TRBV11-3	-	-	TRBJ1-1	CASSLVEGEAFF	TGTGCCAGCAGCTTAGTTGAGGGAGAAGCTTTCTTT
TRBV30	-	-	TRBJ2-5	CAWSETFKETQYF	TGTGCCTGGAGTGAGACCTTTAAAGAGACCCAGTACTTC
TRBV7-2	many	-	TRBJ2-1	CASSLDFIGEQFF	TGTGCCAGCAGCTTAGACTTCATCGGTGAGCAGTTCTTC
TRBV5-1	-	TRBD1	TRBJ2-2	CASSLVGQGNGELFF	TGCGCCAGCAGCTTGGTGGGACAGGGTAACGGGGAGCTGTTTTTT
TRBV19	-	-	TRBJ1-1	CASSMRVEAFF	TGTGCCAGTAGTATGCGGGTCGAAGCTTTCTTT
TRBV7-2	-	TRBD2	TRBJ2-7	CASSFLAGEQYF	TGTGCCAGCAGCTTTTTAGCGGGCGAGCAGTACTTC
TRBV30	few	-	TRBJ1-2	CAWSVGRGIYGYTF	TGTGCCTGGAGTGTTGGCAGGGGTATATATGGCTACACCTTC
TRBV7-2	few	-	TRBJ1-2	CASSRDTINYGYTF	TGTGCCAGCAGCCGCGACACGATTAACTATGGCTACACCTTC
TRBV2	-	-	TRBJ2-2	CASNGVMNTGELFF	TGTGCCAGCAACGGGGTTATGAACACCGGGGAGCTGTTTTTT
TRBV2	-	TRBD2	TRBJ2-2	CASSDVGGGRIGELFF	TGTGCCAGCAGTGACGTCGGGGGGGGCCGGATCGGGGAGCTGTTTTTT
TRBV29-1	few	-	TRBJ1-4	CSVRVGVGKLFF	TGCAGCGTTAGAGTTGGGGTGGGAAAACTGTTTTTT
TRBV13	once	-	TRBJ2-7	CASTRYPGYEQYF	TGTGCCAGCACGCGGTACCCGGGCTACGAGCAGTACTTC